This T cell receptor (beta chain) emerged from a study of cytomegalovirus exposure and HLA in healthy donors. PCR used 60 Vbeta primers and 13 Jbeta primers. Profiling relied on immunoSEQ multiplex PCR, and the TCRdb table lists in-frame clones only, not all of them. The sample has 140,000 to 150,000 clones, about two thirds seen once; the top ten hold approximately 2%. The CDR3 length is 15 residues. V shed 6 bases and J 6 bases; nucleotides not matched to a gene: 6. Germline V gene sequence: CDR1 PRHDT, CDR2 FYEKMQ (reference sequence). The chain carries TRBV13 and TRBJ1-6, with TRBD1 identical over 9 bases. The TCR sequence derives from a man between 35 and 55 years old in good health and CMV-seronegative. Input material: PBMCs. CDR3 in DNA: TGTGCCAGCAGTGAACAGGGGGCGCTTAATTCACCCCTCCACTTT. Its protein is CASSEQGALNSPLHF. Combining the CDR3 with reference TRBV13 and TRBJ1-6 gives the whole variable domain AAGVIQSPRHLIKEKRETATLKCYPIPRHDTVYWYQQGPGQDPQFLISFYEKMQSDKGSIPDRFSAQQFSDYHSELNMSSLELGDSALYFCASSEQGALNSPLHFGNGTRLTVT.